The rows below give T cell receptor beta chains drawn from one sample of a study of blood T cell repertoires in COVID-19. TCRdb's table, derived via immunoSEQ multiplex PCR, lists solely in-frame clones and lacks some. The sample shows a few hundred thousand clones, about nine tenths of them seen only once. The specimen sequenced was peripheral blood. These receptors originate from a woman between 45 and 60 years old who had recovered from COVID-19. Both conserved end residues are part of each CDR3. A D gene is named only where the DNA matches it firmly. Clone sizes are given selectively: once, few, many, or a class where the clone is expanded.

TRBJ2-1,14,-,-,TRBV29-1,CSVERRGPYNEQFF,TGCAGCGTTGAAAGGCGGGGGCCCTACAATGAGCAGTTCTTC
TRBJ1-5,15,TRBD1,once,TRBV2,CASRPRTGRNQPQHF,TGTGCCAGCAGACCTAGGACAGGGCGAAATCAGCCCCAGCATTTT
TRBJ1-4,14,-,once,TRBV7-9,CASSRTDVNEKLFF,TGTGCCAGCAGCCGTACAGACGTAAATGAAAAACTGTTTTTT
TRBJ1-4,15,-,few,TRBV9,CASSPSGQSNEKLFF,TGTGCCAGCAGCCCGAGTGGGCAGAGTAATGAAAAACTGTTTTTT
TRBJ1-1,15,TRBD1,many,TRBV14,CASSQAPGGNAEAFF,TGTGCCAGCAGCCAAGCTCCAGGGGGGAACGCTGAAGCTTTCTTT
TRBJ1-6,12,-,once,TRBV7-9,CASSLARSALHF,TGTGCCAGCAGCTTAGCCCGGTCGGCCCTCCACTTT
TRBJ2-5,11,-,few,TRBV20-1,CSARQLTHEYF,TGCAGTGCTAGGCAGCTGACTCACGAGTACTTC
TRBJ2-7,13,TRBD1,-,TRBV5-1,CARTGEASYEQYF,TGCGCCAGGACAGGGGAAGCCTCCTACGAGCAGTACTTC
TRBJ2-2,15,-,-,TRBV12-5,CASGLVSRVTGELFF,TGTGCTAGTGGTTTGGTAAGCAGGGTCACCGGGGAGCTGTTTTTT
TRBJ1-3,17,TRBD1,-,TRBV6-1,CASSGGARDSSGNTIYF,TGTGCCAGCAGTGGGGGGGCCCGGGACAGCTCTGGAAACACCATATATTTT
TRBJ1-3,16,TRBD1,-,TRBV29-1,CSVADPGTGGRNTIYF,TGCAGCGTTGCCGACCCCGGGACAGGGGGCCGGAACACCATATATTTT
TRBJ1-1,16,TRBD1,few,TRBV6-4,CASRVKQGALRTEAFF,TGTGCCAGCAGAGTAAAACAGGGGGCGCTGAGAACTGAAGCTTTCTTT
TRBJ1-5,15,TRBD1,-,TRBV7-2,CASSLGDRGHQPQHF,TGTGCCAGCAGCTTAGGGGACAGGGGACATCAGCCCCAGCATTTT
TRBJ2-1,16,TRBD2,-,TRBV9,CASSSSTSGVLNEQFF,TGTGCCAGCAGCTCCTCGACTAGCGGGGTCCTGAATGAGCAGTTCTTC
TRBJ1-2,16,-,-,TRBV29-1,CSVFTSRKTSNYGYTF,TGCAGCGTTTTCACTTCCAGGAAGACCAGTAACTATGGCTACACCTTC
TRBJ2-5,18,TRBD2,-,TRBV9,CASSVAGGTSGGQETQYF,TGTGCCAGCAGCGTAGCCGGGGGGACTAGCGGGGGCCAAGAGACCCAGTACTTC
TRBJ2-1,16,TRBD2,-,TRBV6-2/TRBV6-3,CASSPLGGRVWNEQFF,TGTGCCAGCAGTCCCCTGGGAGGGAGGGTCTGGAATGAGCAGTTCTTC
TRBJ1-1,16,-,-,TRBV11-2,CASSLVSRDSGTEAFF,TGTGCCAGCAGCTTAGTTTCCAGGGATAGTGGGACTGAAGCTTTCTTT
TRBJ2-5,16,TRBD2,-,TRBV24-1,CATSAPLAGSEETQYF,TGTGCCACCAGTGCCCCTTTAGCGGGATCGGAAGAGACCCAGTACTTC
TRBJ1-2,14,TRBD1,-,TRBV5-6,CASSLVRGDYGYTF,TGTGCCAGCAGTCTTGTCAGGGGGGACTATGGCTACACCTTC
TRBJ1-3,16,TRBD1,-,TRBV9,CASSVTGQGTGNTIYF,TGTGCCAGCAGCGTAACAGGACAGGGGACTGGAAACACCATATATTTT
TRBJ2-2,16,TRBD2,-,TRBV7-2,CASSSPGLADTGELFF,TGTGCCAGCAGCTCGCCGGGACTAGCGGACACCGGGGAGCTGTTTTTT